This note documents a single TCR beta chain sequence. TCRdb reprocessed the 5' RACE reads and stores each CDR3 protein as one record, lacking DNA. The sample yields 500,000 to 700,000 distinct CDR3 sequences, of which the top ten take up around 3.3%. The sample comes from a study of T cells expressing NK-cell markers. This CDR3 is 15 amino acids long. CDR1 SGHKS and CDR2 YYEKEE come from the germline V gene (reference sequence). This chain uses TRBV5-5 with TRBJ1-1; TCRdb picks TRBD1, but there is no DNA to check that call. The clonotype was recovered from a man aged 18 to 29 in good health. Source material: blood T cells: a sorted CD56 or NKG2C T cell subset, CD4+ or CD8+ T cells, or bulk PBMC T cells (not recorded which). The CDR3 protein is CASRREGQINTEAFF. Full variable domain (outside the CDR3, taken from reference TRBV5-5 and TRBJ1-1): DAGVTQSPTHLIKTRGQQVTLRCSPISGHKSVSWYQQVLGQGPQFIFQYYEKEERGRGNFPDRFSARQFPNYSSELNVNALLLGDSALYLCASRREGQINTEAFFGQGTRLTVV.